The entry below describes one T cell receptor beta chain. As yet, its antigen is unknown. This sample was included in a study of T cell responses to AZD1222 COVID-19 vaccine. Study at large: Combined were second doses at about 4 or about 12 weeks.

TCRdb's copy holds only in-frame clones and misses some; the assay was immunoSEQ multiplex PCR. The profile shows around 120,000 clones, 92% of them singletons. Germline V gives CDR1 SGHKS, CDR2 YYEKEE (reference sequence). The CDR3 runs to 17 residues. Trimming at V came to 1 base and at J to 4 bases, leaving 6 bases not matched to a gene. Regarding the study as a whole: The sample set comprised mostly white British donors with more females, and clonal diversity was possibly underestimated.

This sequence joins TRBV5-5 and TRBJ2-2, with 11 bases matching TRBD2. The material was peripheral blood, obtained on day 0 of AZD1222 vaccination. The clonotype comes from an adult in good health. The CDR3 nucleotides are TGTGCCAGCAGCTTGTTACTAGCGGGAGTTAGCACCGGGGAGCTGTTTTTT. It is translated as CASSLLLAGVSTGELFF. The full variable domain, in which reference TRBV5-5 and TRBJ2-2 provide the parts outside the CDR3, is DAGVTQSPTHLIKTRGQQVTLRCSPISGHKSVSWYQQVLGQGPQFIFQYYEKEERGRGNFPDRFSARQFPNYSSELNVNALLLGDSALYLCASSLLLAGVSTGELFFGEGSRLTVL.